This T cell receptor (beta chain) was identified in a study of Graves' ophthalmopathy and Graves' hyperthyroidism. CDR3 regions of TCR beta were amplified from RNA transcripts. HTBI-primed first-round RT-PCR preceded second-round multiplex PCR. Each CDR3 protein gets one entry after TCRdb re-called the multiplex PCR reads with MiXCR. This table has about 620,000 distinct CDR3 sequences, about 24% appearing once. The CDR3 runs to 15 residues. The germline V and J ends were trimmed by 6 bases and 0 bases, with 15 bases remaining between them. Germline V gene data show CDR1 as SGHTA and CDR2 as FQGNSA. The receptor was isolated from a woman younger than 35 with stable Graves' hyperthyroidism. Some clones in this sample may be carry-over from other donors' samples. The sequenced material came from peripheral blood. V gene TRBV7-2 combines with J gene TRBJ2-7; D remains unclear. The chain's CDR3 is CASSPFGPSSYEQYF. The DNA for the CDR3 is TGTGCCAGCAGTCCTTTTGGTCCGAGCTCCTACGAGCAGTACTTC.